A selection of T cell receptor beta chains follows, all from one sample in a study of HIV-infected patients and healthy controls. One entry per CDR3 protein, called by TCRdb with MiXCR from the 5' RACE reads. The sample shows about 10,000 distinct CDR3 sequences, roughly 6.1% of them seen only once. Sequenced input: blood. Receptors originate from an adult in good health. The CDR3 runs from the conserved cysteine through the conserved F or W. Fields, in order: J gene, V gene, CDR3 protein.

>TRBJ2-7|TRBV6-2/TRBV6-3
CASRSRGYEQYF
>TRBJ1-2|TRBV18
CASSPPVWGGEANYGYTF
>TRBJ2-5|TRBV2
CASSAYPQETQYF
>TRBJ2-7|TRBV9
CASSVGAGKGSYEQYF
>TRBJ2-3|TRBV7-2
CASRLGSGLAGGPADTQYF
>TRBJ2-4|TRBV7-2
CASSLAGRGGPTKNIQYF
>TRBJ1-1|TRBV7-2
CASSLVGGRLNTEAFF
>TRBJ2-2|TRBV29-1
CSVDENTGELFF
>TRBJ2-1|TRBV6-5
CASSYSGKNLWNEQFF
>TRBJ1-4|TRBV20-1
CSARTGFNEKLFF
>TRBJ1-1|TRBV4-1
CASSNRDREKRGAEAFF